The 18 T cell receptor beta chains below come from one sample, sequenced in a study of T cells after yellow fever vaccination. TCRdb itself ran the 5' RACE reads through MiXCR, one entry per CDR3 protein. The sample carries some 340,000 distinct CDR3 sequences, 9.5% to 12% recorded once. Here the sequenced sample was CD4+ T cells sorted from PBMCs, taken 45 days after the yellow fever booster vaccination. These receptors all stem from a man aged 18-30 years who received the YFV17D yellow fever vaccine.

This clonotype was observed a few times. The gene calls are TRBV20-1 and TRBJ1-2, with D unresolved. The germline V gene has CDR1 DFQATT and CDR2 SNEGSKA (reference sequence). Trimming took off 0 bases at V and 7 bases at J, with 9 bases between the two ends. CDR3 size: 12 residues. The CDR3 loop is CSARDRSGGYTF. In DNA form, the CDR3 reads TGCAGTGCTAGAGACAGGTCGGGTGGCTACACCTTC.

This clonotype was seen a handful of times. The V gene is TRBV5-1, the J gene TRBJ2-1; D is possibly TRBD1 or TRBD2 (5 bases each). Germline V gene lookup returns CDR1 SGHRS and CDR2 YFSETQ. Trimming pared 4 bases from V and 0 bases from J, leaving 11 bases between. The CDR3 spans 15 residues. DNA of the CDR3: TGCGCCAGCAGCGGGGCACTAGGCTCCTACAATGAGCAGTTCTTC. Its translation: CASSGALGSYNEQFF.

The gene calls are TRBV10-3 and TRBJ1-4; the match to TRBD1 covers 8 bases. With V trimmed by 8 bases and J by 7 bases, 12 bases remained unmatched. The CDR3 covers 15 residues. Germline CDR1 and CDR2: ENHRY and SYGVKD. The CDR3 nucleotides are TGTGCCATCGCGACCCCCGACAGGGGAAGTGAAAAACTGTTTTTT. This codes for CAIATPDRGSEKLFF.

The rearrangement uses TRBV20-1 and TRBJ1-1; D is possibly TRBD1 (6 bases). Germline-derived CDR1 and CDR2 are DFQATT and SNEGSKA (reference sequence). The V and J ends lost 7 bases and 3 bases respectively, with 15 bases between them. This CDR3 has 13 amino acids. CDR3 nucleotide sequence: TGCAGTGAACAGGGTCTTGGGGACACTGAAGCTTTCTTT. This gives the protein CSEQGLGDTEAFF.

This clonotype has ten or more counts. This chain links TRBV11-2 with TRBJ2-3; a weak D match, TRBD2 (6 bases). With 2 bases removed from V and 6 bases from J, the gap between germline ends came to 12 bases. CDR3 length equals 14 residues. Germline lookup yields CDR1 SGHAT and CDR2 FQNNGV. CDR3 DNA sequence: TGTGCCAGCAGCTTATTTGGGGCGGGGGATACGCAGTATTTT. It translates to CASSLFGAGDTQYF.

This clonotype was found many times. CDR3 residues: CASSRTGGVNYEQYF. The CDR3 DNA reads as TGTGCCAGCAGTCGTACAGGGGGAGTAAACTACGAGCAGTACTTC. The chain combines TRBV6-6 with TRBJ2-7; TRBD1 matches at 8 bases. This CDR3 region has 15 residues. The V and J ends lost 5 bases and 3 bases, in that order; junction bases with no gene match: 9. The V gene's germline CDR1 is MNHNY and CDR2 SVGAGI (reference sequence).

This clonotype was observed at least ten times. V is TRBV7-2 and J is TRBJ1-1; 7 bases map to TRBD1. CDR3 length: 14 amino acids. The V gene end was trimmed by 1 base and the J gene end by 4 bases; junction bases not matched to a gene: 3. From germline, CDR1 is SGHTA and CDR2 FQGNSA. CDR3 sequence: CASSLGSGGTEAFF. DNA of the CDR3: TGTGCCAGCAGCTTAGGGTCAGGGGGCACTGAAGCTTTCTTT.

The V call is TRBV2, the J call TRBJ2-3; 9 positions agree with TRBD2. The germline gives CDR1 SNHLY, CDR2 FYNNEI. The CDR3 length is 15 residues. J gave up 6 bases and V 5 bases, and 9 bases lay outside the gene matches. In DNA form, the CDR3 reads TGTGCCAGCAGTCAGCGGGGGGCCTCACTGGATACGCAGTATTTT. Its protein product is CASSQRGASLDTQYF.

The chain joins TRBV5-5 to TRBJ2-7; 7 bases align to TRBD1. The V and J ends lost 4 bases and 1 base, in that order; junction bases with no gene match: 5. CDR1 SGHKS and CDR2 YYEKEE come from the germline V gene (reference sequence). The CDR3 is made up of 14 amino acids. The CDR3: CASSTPGQSYEQYV. CDR3 coding DNA: TGTGCCAGCAGCACCCCGGGACAGTCCTACGAGCAGTACGTC.

The table lists this clonotype with a few counts. The chain has TRBV24-1 and TRBJ2-2; D not certain. This CDR3 spans 14 amino acids. Trimming removed 4 bases from V and 6 bases from J, with 11 bases in between. Germline lookup yields CDR1 KGHDR and CDR2 SFDVKD. The CDR3 reads CATSEQLLPGELFF. In nucleotides, the CDR3 is TGTGCCACCAGTGAACAGCTCCTACCCGGGGAGCTGTTTTTT.

This clonotype has a handful of counts. The J gene is TRBJ2-5, the V gene TRBV5-1, with TRBD1 matching 8 bases. Germline CDR1 reads SGHRS; CDR2 reads YFSETQ. The ends lost 2 bases at V and 5 bases at J; junction bases unmatched: 2. CDR3 size: 13 residues. The CDR3 region is CASSLQGDETQYF. In DNA, the CDR3 is TGCGCCAGCAGCTTACAGGGGGACGAGACCCAGTACTTC.

The V and J genes are TRBV6-5 and TRBJ2-5; the D is unclear. The germline V and J ends were trimmed by 4 bases and 3 bases, with 6 bases remaining between them. The CDR3 contains 12 residues. CDR1 is MNHEY, CDR2 SVGAGI, per germline. CDR3: CASSSLEETQYF. DNA of the CDR3: TGTGCCAGCAGTTCCCTAGAAGAGACCCAGTACTTC.

This clonotype has a handful of counts. The gene calls are TRBV25-1 and TRBJ2-7; 8 positions agree with TRBD1. The length of the CDR3 is 15 residues. Trimming at V came to 5 bases and at J to 2 bases, leaving 8 bases not matched to a gene. In germline, CDR1 is MGHDK, CDR2 SYGVNS. CDR3 sequence: CASSSRTGNPYEQYF. The CDR3 bases are TGTGCCAGCAGTTCTCGGACAGGGAACCCCTACGAGCAGTACTTC.

This clonotype showed up just a few times. The rearrangement uses TRBV19 and TRBJ2-1, with a tentative D call TRBD2 (5 bases). Trimming removed 6 bases at V and 0 bases at J, with 15 bases between. Germline CDR1 LNHDA, CDR2 SQIVND (reference sequence). This CDR3 spans 16 amino acids. CDR3 sequence: CASRIRSGSSYNEQFF. CDR3 DNA sequence: TGTGCCAGTAGAATTCGAAGCGGTAGCTCCTACAATGAGCAGTTCTTC.

This clonotype was observed a handful of times. CDR3 sequence reads: CASTFDPNTEAFF. CDR3 DNA: TGTGCCAGCACATTTGACCCGAACACTGAAGCTTTCTTT. This chain links TRBV6-1 with TRBJ1-1; no reliable D call. The germline gives CDR1 MNHNS, CDR2 SASEGT. This CDR3 is 13 amino acids long. The V end lost 7 bases, the J end lost 1 base, and 10 bases lay between the germline ends.

The chain employs TRBV5-1 and TRBJ2-4; D remains unclear. The CDR3 spans 13 residues. Trimming pared 1 base from V and 8 bases from J, leaving 10 bases between. Germline assignment: CDR1 SGHRS and CDR2 YFSETQ. The CDR3: CASSLFGVDIQYF. CDR3 coding DNA: TGCGCCAGCAGCTTGTTCGGAGTGGACATTCAGTACTTC.

The chain joins TRBV7-2 to TRBJ1-2; D is unclear. Germline CDR1 and CDR2: SGHTA and FQGNSA. The CDR3 runs 14 residues. V was pared by 1 base and J by 4 bases, with 10 bases between. CDR3 sequence reads: CASSLVGSPYGYTF. Written as DNA, the CDR3 is TGTGCCAGCAGCTTAGTAGGTTCACCCTATGGCTACACCTTC. Complete variable domain (other parts from reference TRBV7-2 and TRBJ1-2): GAGVSQSPSNKVTEKGKDVELRCDPISGHTALYWYRQSLGQGLEFLIYFQGNSAPDKSGLPSDRFSAERTGGSVSTLTIQRTQQEDSAVYLCASSLVGSPYGYTFGSGTRLTVV.

This clonotype was seen a handful of times. This rearrangement joins TRBV7-2 to TRBJ2-2; maybe TRBD1 (7 bases). Germline V gene sequence: CDR1 SGHTA, CDR2 FQGNSA. With 3 bases removed from V and 2 bases from J, the gap between germline ends came to 19 bases. This CDR3 comprises 18 residues. CDR3 loop: CASSFQGGGHLNTGELFF. The CDR3, as DNA: TGTGCCAGCAGCTTCCAGGGGGGAGGACACCTCAACACCGGGGAGCTGTTTTTT. Using reference TRBV7-2 and TRBJ2-2 for the parts outside the CDR3, the full variable domain is GAGVSQSPSNKVTEKGKDVELRCDPISGHTALYWYRQSLGQGLEFLIYFQGNSAPDKSGLPSDRFSAERTGGSVSTLTIQRTQQEDSAVYLCASSFQGGGHLNTGELFFGEGSRLTVL.